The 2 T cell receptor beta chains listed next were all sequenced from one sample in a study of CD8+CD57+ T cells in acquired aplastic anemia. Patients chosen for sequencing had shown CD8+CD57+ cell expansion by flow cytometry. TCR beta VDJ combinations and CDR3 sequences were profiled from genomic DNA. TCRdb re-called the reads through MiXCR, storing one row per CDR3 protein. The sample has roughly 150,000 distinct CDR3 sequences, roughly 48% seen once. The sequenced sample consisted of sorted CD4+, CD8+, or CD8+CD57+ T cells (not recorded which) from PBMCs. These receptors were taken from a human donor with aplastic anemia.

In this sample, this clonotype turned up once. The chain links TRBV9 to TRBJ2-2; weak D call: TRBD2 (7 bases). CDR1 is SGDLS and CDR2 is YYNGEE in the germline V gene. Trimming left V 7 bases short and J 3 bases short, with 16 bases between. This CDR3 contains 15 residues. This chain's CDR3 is CASSTLGGDTGELFF. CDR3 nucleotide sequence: TGTGCCAGCTCGACGTTAGGGGGGGACACCGGGGAGCTGTTTTTT.

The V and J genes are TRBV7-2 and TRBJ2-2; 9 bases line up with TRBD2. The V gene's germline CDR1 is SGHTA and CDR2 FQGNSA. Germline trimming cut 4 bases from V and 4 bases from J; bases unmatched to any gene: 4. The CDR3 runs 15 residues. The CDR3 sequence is CASSSTSGFTGELFF. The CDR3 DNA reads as TGTGCCAGCAGCTCGACTAGCGGTTTCACCGGGGAGCTGTTTTTT.